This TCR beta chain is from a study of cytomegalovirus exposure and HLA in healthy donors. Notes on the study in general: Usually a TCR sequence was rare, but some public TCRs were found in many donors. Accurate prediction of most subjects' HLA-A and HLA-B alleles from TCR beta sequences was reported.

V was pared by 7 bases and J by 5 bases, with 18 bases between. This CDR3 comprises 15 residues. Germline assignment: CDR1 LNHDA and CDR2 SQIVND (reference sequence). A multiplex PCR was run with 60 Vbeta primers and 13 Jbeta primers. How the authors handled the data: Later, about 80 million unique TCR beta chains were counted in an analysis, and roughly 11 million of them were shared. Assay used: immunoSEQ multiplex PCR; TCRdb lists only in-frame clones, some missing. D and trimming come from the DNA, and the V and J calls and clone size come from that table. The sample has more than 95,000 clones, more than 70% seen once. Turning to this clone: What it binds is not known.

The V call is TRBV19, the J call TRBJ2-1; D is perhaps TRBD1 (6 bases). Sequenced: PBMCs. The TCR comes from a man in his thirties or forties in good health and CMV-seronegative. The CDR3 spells CASTLGTYLNNEQFF. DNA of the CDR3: TGTGCCAGTACTTTGGGGACATACCTAAACAATGAGCAGTTCTTC.